This T cell receptor (beta chain) was retrieved from a study of T cell repertoires in ileal Crohn's disease. Germline V lookup: CDR1 SGHNT, CDR2 YENEEA. The CDR3 extends over 15 amino acids. V was clipped by 5 bases and J by 3 bases, with 15 bases between them. Repertoires were generated with immunoSEQ multiplex PCR, while TCRdb's copy carries only in-frame clones and drops some. The data show about 5,500 clones, 80% seen once. Broader study findings: Compared with non-smokers, active smokers at surgery showed more clonal expansions. Endoscopic recurrence occurred in every patient whose clonality exceeded 26.8%. Compared with CD4 T cells, sorted CD8 cells carried more expanded clones.

Points on this clone: As yet, its antigen is unknown.

Adults with ileal or ileocolonic Crohn's disease and an indication for resection were eligible. Sequenced: ileal tissue. This TCR derives from an adult with Crohn's disease. V gene TRBV11-3 combines with J gene TRBJ2-3; no definite D call. In DNA form, the CDR3 reads TGTGCCAGCAGCCCTGACTCAGCGAGAACAGATACGCAGTATTTT. Protein sequence: CASSPDSARTDTQYF.